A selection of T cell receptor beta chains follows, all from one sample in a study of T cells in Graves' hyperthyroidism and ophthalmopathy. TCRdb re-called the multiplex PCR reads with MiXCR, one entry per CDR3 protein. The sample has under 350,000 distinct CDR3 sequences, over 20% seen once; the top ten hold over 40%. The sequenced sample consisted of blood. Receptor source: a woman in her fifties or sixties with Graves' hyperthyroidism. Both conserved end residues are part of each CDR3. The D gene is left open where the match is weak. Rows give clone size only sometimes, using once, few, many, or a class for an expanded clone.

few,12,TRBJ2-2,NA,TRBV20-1,CSAMKLTGELFF,TGCAGTGCTATGAAACTCACCGGGGAGCTGTTTTTT
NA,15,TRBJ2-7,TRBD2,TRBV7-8,CASSFPSGGAVEQYF,TGTGCCAGCAGTTTCCCTAGCGGGGGGGCCGTCGAGCAGTACTTC
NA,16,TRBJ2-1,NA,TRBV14,CASSPFTSIGYNEQFF,TGTGCCAGCAGCCCCTTCACTAGTATAGGCTACAATGAGCAGTTCTTC
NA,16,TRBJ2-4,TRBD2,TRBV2,CASSPTSGGAKNIQYF,TGTGCCAGCAGTCCAACTAGCGGGGGGGCTAAAAACATTCAGTACTTC
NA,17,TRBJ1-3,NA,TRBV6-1,CASSLRGGHFSGNTIYF,TGTGCCAGCAGTCTCCGGGGAGGGCATTTCTCTGGAAACACCATATATTTT
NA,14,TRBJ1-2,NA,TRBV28,CASSYGLGEYGYTF,TGTGCCAGCAGTTACGGACTGGGAGAATATGGCTACACCTTC
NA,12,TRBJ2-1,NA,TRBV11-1,CASSLDGNEQFF,TGTGCCAGCAGCTTAGACGGCAATGAGCAGTTCTTC
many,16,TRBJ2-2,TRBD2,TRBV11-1,CASSLAGAGLTGELFF,TGTGCCAGCAGCTTAGCGGGAGCGGGATTGACCGGGGAGCTGTTTTTT
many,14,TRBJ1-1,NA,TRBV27,CASRLGGANTEAFF,TGTGCCAGCCGTCTCGGCGGGGCGAACACTGAAGCTTTCTTT
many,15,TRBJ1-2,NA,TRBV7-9,CASSWDTFHNYGYTF,TGTGCCAGCAGCTGGGACACGTTCCATAACTATGGCTACACCTTC
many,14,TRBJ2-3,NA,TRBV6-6,CASSYSTGPETQYF,TGTGCCAGCAGTTACTCGACGGGCCCAGAGACGCAGTATTTT
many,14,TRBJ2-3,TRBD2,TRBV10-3,CAIMASGRSDTQYF,TGTGCCATCATGGCTAGCGGGAGATCGGATACGCAGTATTTT
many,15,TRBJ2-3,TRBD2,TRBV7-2,CASSETSGSADTQYF,TGTGCCAGCAGCGAGACTAGCGGGAGCGCAGATACGCAGTATTTT
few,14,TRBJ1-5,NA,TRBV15,CATSRDRGSQPQHF,TGTGCCACCAGCAGAGATCGGGGGAGTCAGCCCCAGCATTTT
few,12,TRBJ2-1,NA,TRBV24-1,CATSDYYREQFF,TGTGCCACCAGTGATTACTACAGGGAGCAGTTCTTC
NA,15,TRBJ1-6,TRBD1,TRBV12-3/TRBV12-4,CASSRQGARDSPLHF,TGTGCCAGCAGCAGACAGGGGGCGAGGGATTCACCCCTCCACTTT
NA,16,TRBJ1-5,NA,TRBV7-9,CASSPEGVYSNQPQHF,TGTGCCAGCAGCCCGGAGGGGGTTTATAGCAATCAGCCCCAGCATTTT
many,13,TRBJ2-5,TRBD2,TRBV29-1,CSVSAGVWETQYF,TGCAGCGTTTCGGCGGGAGTGTGGGAGACCCAGTACTTC
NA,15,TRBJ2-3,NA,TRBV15,CATSRGPIPTDTQYF,TGTGCCACCAGCAGAGGTCCGATACCCACAGATACGCAGTATTTT
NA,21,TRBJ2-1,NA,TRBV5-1,CASSLSVEAQVWDSSFNEQFF,TGCGCCAGCAGCTTGTCCGTAGAAGCTCAAGTCTGGGACTCAAGCTTCAATGAGCAGTTCTTC
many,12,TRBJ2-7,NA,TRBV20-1,CSASGEDSEQYF,TGCAGTGCTAGCGGGGAAGACTCCGAGCAGTACTTC
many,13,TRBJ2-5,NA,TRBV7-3,CASSFGKGETQYF,TGTGCCAGCAGCTTTGGGAAAGGAGAGACCCAGTACTTC
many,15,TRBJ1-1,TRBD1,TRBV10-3,CAIRGTGARETEAFF,TGTGCCATCAGGGGGACAGGGGCACGGGAGACTGAAGCTTTCTTT
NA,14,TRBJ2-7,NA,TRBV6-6,CASSYPHSSYEQYF,TGTGCCAGCAGTTACCCCCATAGCTCCTACGAGCAGTACTTC
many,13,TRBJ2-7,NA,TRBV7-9,CATGPSATYEQYF,TGTGCCACGGGGCCATCCGCGACCTACGAGCAGTACTTC
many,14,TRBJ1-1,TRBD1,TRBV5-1,CASSLATGVTEAFF,TGCGCCAGCAGCCTGGCCACAGGGGTCACTGAAGCTTTCTTT
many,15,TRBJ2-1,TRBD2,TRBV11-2,CASSSGSSGYNEQFF,TGTGCCAGCAGCTCCGGTAGTAGCGGGTATAATGAGCAGTTCTTC
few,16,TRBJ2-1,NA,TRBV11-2,CASSLVGELSYNEQFF,TGTGCCAGCAGCTTAGTTGGGGAACTCTCCTACAATGAGCAGTTCTTC
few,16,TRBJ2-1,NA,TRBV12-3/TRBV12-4,CASSLKRAYAPTEQFF,TGTGCCAGCAGTTTAAAGAGGGCCTACGCACCAACTGAGCAGTTCTTC
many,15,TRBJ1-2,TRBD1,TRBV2,CASTADRVFSSGYTF,TGTGCCAGCACTGCAGACAGGGTTTTTTCGAGTGGCTACACCTTC
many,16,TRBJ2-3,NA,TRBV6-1,CASSRRGQKFTDTQYF,TGTGCCAGCAGCAGACGAGGGCAGAAATTCACAGATACGCAGTATTTT
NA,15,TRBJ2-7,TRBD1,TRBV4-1,CASSQGGTGVYEQYF,TGCGCCAGCAGCCAAGGCGGGACAGGGGTCTACGAGCAGTACTTC
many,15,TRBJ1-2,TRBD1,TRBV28,CASSFGNIRGRGYTF,TGTGCCAGCAGTTTTGGAAATATCAGGGGGCGTGGCTACACCTTC
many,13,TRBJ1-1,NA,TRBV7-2,CASSLDKNTEAFF,TGTGCCAGCAGCTTAGATAAGAACACTGAAGCTTTCTTT
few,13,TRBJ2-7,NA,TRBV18,CASSPGATYEQYF,TGTGCCAGCTCACCAGGGGCCACCTACGAGCAGTACTTC
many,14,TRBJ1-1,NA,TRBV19,CASSIPGAYTEAFF,TGTGCCAGTAGTATCCCCGGGGCCTACACTGAAGCTTTCTTT
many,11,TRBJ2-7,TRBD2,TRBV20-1,CSVAGGYEQYF,TGCAGTGTAGCGGGGGGGTACGAGCAGTACTTC
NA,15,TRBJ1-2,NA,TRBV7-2,CASSLDVLSNYGYTF,TGTGCCAGCAGCTTAGATGTGCTCTCTAACTATGGCTACACCTTC
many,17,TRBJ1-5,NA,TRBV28,CASSRTLDARSNQPQHF,TGTGCCAGCAGCCGAACCCTGGATGCGCGGAGCAATCAGCCCCAGCATTTT
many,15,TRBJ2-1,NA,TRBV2,CASSNERSSYNEQFF,TGTGCCAGCAGTAACGAGAGGAGCTCCTACAATGAGCAGTTCTTC
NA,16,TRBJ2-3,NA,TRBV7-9,CASTVWRPRGGDTQYF,TGTGCCAGCACAGTATGGAGGCCCAGGGGCGGAGATACGCAGTATTTT
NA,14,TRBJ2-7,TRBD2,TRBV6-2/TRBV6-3,CASRTRLANYEQYF,TGTGCCAGCAGAACCCGACTAGCAAACTACGAGCAGTACTTC
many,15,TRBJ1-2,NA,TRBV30,CAWAKISATNYGYTF,TGTGCCTGGGCTAAAATTAGCGCCACTAACTATGGCTACACCTTC
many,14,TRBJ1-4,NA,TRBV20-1,CSARRGLGKEKLFF,TGCAGTGCTAGGAGAGGGCTTGGTAAAGAAAAACTGTTTTTT
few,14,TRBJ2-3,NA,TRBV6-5,CASSYALSRGTQYF,TGTGCCAGCAGTTACGCTTTGAGCAGAGGTACGCAGTATTTT
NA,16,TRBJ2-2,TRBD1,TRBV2,CASTLRTGENTGELFF,TGTGCCAGCACCCTCAGGACAGGGGAAAACACCGGGGAGCTGTTTTTT
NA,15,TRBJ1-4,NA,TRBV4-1,CASSDQGPTNEKLFF,TGCGCCAGCAGCGATCAGGGGCCCACTAATGAAAAACTGTTTTTT
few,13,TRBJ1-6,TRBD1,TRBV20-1,CSARDRLNSPLHF,TGCAGTGCTAGGGACAGGCTCAATTCACCCCTCCACTTT
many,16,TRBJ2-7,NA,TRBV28,CASSRGFPTIPTQQYF,TGTGCCAGCAGTAGGGGGTTTCCAACAATTCCTACGCAGCAGTACTTC
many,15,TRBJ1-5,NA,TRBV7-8,CASSLAWTGNQPQHF,TGTGCCAGCAGCTTAGCTTGGACAGGCAATCAGCCCCAGCATTTT
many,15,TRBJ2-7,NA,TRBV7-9,CASSSRPQGPYEQYF,TGTGCCAGCAGCTCTCGCCCACAGGGACCCTACGAGCAGTACTTC
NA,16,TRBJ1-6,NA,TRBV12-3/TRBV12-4,CASSLGTATGGSPLHF,TGTGCCAGCAGTTTAGGGACAGCAACTGGGGGTTCACCCCTCCACTTT
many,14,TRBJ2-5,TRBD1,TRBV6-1,CASSRGQLQETQYF,TGTGCCAGCAGTCGGGGACAGCTGCAAGAGACCCAGTACTTC
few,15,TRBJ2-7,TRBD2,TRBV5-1,CASSLAGEDTYEQYF,TGCGCCAGCAGCCTAGCGGGAGAAGATACCTACGAGCAGTACTTC
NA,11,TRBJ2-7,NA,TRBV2,CATGAGYEQYF,TGTGCCACGGGGGCAGGTTACGAGCAGTACTTC
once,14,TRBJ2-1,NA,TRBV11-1,CASGKGERENEQFF,TGTGCCAGCGGGAAGGGGGAGAGGGAAAATGAGCAGTTCTTC
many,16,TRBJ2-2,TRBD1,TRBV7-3,CASSPRGQGDTGELFF,TGTGCCAGCAGCCCGAGAGGACAGGGGGACACCGGGGAGCTGTTTTTT
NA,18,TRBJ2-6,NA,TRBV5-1,CASSSRDIKPTGANVLTF,TGCGCCAGCAGCTCCCGGGACATTAAGCCCACAGGGGCCAACGTCCTGACTTTC
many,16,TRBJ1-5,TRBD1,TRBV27,CASSLSKGQSNQPQHF,TGTGCCAGCAGTTTATCGAAGGGACAGAGCAATCAGCCCCAGCATTTT
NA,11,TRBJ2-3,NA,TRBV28,CASNLEDTQYF,TGTGCCAGCAATCTTGAAGATACGCAGTATTTT